This TCR beta chain was found in a study of blood T cells in healthy people across ages. Findings and caveats of the study: Whereas aged donors had fewer naive CD4+ cells, long-lived donors had more of them and higher diversity.

A second PCR, run for about 7 to 11 cycles, used a sample-barcoded 5' primer plus a J-beta primer mix. Each CDR3 protein is one row after TCRdb ran MiXCR on the 5' RACE reads. The sample lists over 450,000 distinct CDR3 sequences; approximately 25% were seen once. This clonotype was seen a handful of times. Antigen: not known. The germline V and J ends were trimmed by 0 bases and 6 bases, with 8 bases remaining between them. From germline, CDR1 is SGHTA and CDR2 FQGNSA. The CDR3 is 13 residues long. Separately, the same data were catalogued under a study of T cells of mothers and their children.

Source material: blood. V usage is TRBV7-2 and J usage is TRBJ1-2, with no clear D. This receptor was identified in a boy between 10 and 17 years old in good health. The CDR3 reads CASSLAFGNGYTF. The DNA of the CDR3 is TGTGCCAGCAGCTTAGCTTTTGGGAATGGCTACACCTTC.